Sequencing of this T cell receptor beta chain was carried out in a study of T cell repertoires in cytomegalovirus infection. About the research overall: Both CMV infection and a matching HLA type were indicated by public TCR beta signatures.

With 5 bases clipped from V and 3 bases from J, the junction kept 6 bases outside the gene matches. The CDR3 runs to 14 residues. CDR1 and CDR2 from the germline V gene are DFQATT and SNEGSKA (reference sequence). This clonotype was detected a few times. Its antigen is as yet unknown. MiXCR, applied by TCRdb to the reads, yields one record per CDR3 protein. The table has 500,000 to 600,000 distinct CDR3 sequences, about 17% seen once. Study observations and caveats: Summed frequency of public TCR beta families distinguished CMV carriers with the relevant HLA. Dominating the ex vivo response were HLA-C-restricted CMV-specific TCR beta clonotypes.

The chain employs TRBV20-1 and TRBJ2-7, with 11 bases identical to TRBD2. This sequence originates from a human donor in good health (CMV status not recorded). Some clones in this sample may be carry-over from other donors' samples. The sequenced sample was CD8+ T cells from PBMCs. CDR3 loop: CSARTTSGDYEQYF. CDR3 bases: TGCAGTGCTCGAACGACTAGCGGGGACTACGAGCAGTACTTC.